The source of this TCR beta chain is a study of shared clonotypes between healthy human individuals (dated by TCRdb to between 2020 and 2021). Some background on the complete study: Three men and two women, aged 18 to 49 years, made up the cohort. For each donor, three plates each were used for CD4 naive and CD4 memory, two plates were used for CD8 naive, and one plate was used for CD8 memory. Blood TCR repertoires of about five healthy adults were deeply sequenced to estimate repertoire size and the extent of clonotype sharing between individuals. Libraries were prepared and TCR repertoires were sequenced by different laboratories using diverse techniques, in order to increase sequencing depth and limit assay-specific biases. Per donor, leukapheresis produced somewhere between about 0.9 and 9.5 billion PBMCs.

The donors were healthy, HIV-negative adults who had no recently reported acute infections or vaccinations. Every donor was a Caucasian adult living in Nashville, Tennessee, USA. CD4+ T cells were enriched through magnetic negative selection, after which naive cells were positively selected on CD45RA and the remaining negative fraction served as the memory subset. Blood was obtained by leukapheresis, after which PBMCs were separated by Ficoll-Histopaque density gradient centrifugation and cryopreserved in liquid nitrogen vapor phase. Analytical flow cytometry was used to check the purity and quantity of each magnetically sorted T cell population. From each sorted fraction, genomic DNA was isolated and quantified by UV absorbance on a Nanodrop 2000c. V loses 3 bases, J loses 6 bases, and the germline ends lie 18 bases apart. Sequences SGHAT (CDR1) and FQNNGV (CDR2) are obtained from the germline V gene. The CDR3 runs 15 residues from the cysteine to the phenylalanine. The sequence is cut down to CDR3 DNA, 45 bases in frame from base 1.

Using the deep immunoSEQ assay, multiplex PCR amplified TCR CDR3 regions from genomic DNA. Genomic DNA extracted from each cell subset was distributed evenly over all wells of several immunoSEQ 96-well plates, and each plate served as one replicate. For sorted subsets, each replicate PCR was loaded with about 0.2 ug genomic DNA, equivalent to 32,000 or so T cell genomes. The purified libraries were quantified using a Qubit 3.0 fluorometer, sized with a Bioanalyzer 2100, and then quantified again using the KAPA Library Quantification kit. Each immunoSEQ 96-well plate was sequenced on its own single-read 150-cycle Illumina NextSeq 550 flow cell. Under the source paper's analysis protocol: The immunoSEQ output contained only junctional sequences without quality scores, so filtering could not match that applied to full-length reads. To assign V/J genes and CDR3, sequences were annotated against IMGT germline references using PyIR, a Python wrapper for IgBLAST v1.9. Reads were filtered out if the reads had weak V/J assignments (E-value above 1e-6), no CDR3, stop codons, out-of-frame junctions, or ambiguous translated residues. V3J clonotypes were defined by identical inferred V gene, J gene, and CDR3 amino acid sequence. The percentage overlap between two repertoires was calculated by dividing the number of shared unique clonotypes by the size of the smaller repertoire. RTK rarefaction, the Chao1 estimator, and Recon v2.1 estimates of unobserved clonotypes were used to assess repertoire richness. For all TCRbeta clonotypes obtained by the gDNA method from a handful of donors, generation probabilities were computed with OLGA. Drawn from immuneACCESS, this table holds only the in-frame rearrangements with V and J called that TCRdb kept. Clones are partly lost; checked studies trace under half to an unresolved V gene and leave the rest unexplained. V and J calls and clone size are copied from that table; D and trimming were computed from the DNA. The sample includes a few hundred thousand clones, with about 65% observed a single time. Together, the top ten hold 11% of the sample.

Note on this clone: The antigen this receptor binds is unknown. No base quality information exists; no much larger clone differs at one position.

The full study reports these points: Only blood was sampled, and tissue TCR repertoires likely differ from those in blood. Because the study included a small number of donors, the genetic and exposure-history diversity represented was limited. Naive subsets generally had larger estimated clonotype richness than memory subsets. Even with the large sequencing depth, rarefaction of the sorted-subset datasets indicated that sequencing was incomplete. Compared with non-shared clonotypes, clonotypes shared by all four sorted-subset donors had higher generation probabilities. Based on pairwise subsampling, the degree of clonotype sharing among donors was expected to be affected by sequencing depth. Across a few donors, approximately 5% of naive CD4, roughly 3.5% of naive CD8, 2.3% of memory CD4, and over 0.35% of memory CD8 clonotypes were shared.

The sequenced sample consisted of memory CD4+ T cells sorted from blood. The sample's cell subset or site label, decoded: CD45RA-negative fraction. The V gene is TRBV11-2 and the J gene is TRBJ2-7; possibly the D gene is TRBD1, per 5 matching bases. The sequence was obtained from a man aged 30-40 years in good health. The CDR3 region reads CASSLVLGPSGEQYF. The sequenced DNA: TGTGCCAGCAGCTTGGTTCTGGGGCCTTCGGGCGAGCAGTACTTC. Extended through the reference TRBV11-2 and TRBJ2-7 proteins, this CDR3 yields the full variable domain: EAGVAQSPRYKIIEKRQSVAFWCNPISGHATLYWYQQILGQGPKLLIQFQNNGVVDDSQLPKDRFSAERLKGVDSTLKIQPAKLEDSAVYLCASSLVLGPSGEQYFGPGTRLTVT.